The 11 T cell receptor beta chains reported below all come from one sample, sequenced in a study of T cell responses to AZD1222 COVID-19 vaccine. Method: immunoSEQ multiplex PCR; TCRdb's copy keeps in-frame clones and lacks some. The sample lists 130,000 to 150,000 clones; about 93% were seen once. The sample in question was peripheral blood, obtained on day 0 of AZD1222 vaccination. These receptors all stem from an adult in good health.

This clone was detected only once. The rearrangement joins TRBV2 to TRBJ2-5; D is possibly TRBD1 or TRBD2 (6 bases each). Trimming took 6 bases from V and 5 from J, leaving 13 bases between them. Germline V CDR1 and CDR2: SNHLY, FYNNEI. This CDR3 is 13 amino acids long. CDR3 protein: CASRDWGAETQYF. As DNA, the CDR3 is TGTGCCAGCAGGGACTGGGGGGCGGAGACCCAGTACTTC.

The chain combines TRBV7-2 with TRBJ1-5; maybe TRBD1 (5 bases). Trimming stripped 8 bases from V and 7 bases from J, with 15 bases between. The CDR3 loop spans 13 amino acids. CDR1 and CDR2 from the germline V gene are SGHTA and FQGNSA. The CDR3 region is CASGSDSGQPQHF. CDR3 nucleotides: TGTGCCAGCGGGTCGGACTCAGGGCAGCCCCAGCATTTT.

The genes are TRBV12-3 or TRBV12-4 and TRBJ2-1; TRBD1 is a possible D gene (5 bases). Trimming left V 10 bases short and J 5 bases short, with 15 bases between. The CDR3 runs 13 residues. CDR3 sequence (DNA): TGTGCCACCAAACTTGGGGCTCACAATGAGCAGTTCTTC. Amino acid sequence: CATKLGAHNEQFF.

The chain carries TRBV3-1 (or the pseudogene TRBV3-2) and TRBJ2-5, with D hard to call. The germline V gene has CDR1 LGHDT and CDR2 YNNKEL (reference sequence). V dropped 1 base and J dropped 5 bases, with 14 bases sitting between them. This CDR3 is 15 amino acids long. In nucleotides, the CDR3 is TGTGCCAGCAGCCAAGTCGCCAAAGTGGGGGAGACCCAGTACTTC. Translation: CASSQVAKVGETQYF.

The rearrangement links TRBV11-3 to TRBJ1-3; D unresolved. V gave up 3 bases and J gave up 7 bases, with 10 bases separating them. CDR3 size: 13 residues. In germline, CDR1 is SGHNT, CDR2 YENEEA. This CDR3 reads CASSLRGGNTIYF. The CDR3 DNA is TGTGCCAGCAGCTTGCGGGGAGGTAACACCATATATTTT.

The chain employs TRBV5-6 and TRBJ2-3; perhaps TRBD2 as D (7 bases). Looked up from germline, CDR1 is SGHDT and CDR2 is YYEEEE. The V gene lost 1 base and the J gene lost 0 bases, with 9 bases spanning the gap. The CDR3 is 15 residues long. The CDR3 nucleotides are TGTGCCAGCAGCTTGAGGGGGGGTAGCACAGATACGCAGTATTTT. Encoded protein: CASSLRGGSTDTQYF.

The chain joins TRBV19 to TRBJ1-4, with D unclear. The CDR3 consists of 12 residues. From germline, CDR1 is LNHDA and CDR2 SQIVND (reference sequence). Trimming cost V 7 bases and J 4 bases, with 7 bases left between them. CDR3 region: CASKGYNEKLFF. For the CDR3, the DNA is TGTGCCAGTAAGGGATATAATGAAAAACTGTTTTTT.

J is TRBJ1-2 and V is TRBV2; TRBD1 matches at 9 bases. The CDR3 sequence is 14 residues long. Germline values: CDR1 SNHLY, CDR2 FYNNEI. Trimming cost V 5 bases and J 7 bases; bases outside gene matches: 8. This chain's CDR3 is CASSPGQGPVGYTF. DNA for the CDR3: TGTGCCAGCAGTCCGGGACAGGGCCCCGTTGGCTACACCTTC.

J is TRBJ2-2 and V is TRBV9, with 7 bases matching TRBD2. The CDR3 totals 13 residues. In germline, CDR1 is SGDLS, CDR2 YYNGEE. The trim removed 4 bases at V and 7 bases at J, leaving 4 bases unmatched. The CDR3 here is CASSPSGGGELFF. CDR3 coding DNA: TGTGCCAGCAGCCCATCGGGGGGCGGGGAGCTGTTTTTT. The full variable domain, rest sourced from reference TRBV9 and TRBJ2-2, is DSGVTQTPKHLITATGQRVTLRCSPRSGDLSVYWYQQSLDQGLQFLIQYYNGEERAKGNILERFSAQQFPDLHSELNLSSLELGDSALYFCASSPSGGGELFFGEGSRLTVL.

The J gene is TRBJ1-1, the V gene TRBV5-6, with unresolved D. Per the germline V gene, CDR1 is SGHDT and CDR2 is YYEEEE. Trimming took 0 bases from V and 11 from J, leaving 14 bases between them. CDR3 length: 13 residues. The CDR3 loop reads CASSLGTIYEAFF. CDR3 nucleotide sequence: TGTGCCAGCAGCTTGGGTACAATTTACGAGGCTTTCTTT. The variable domain in full, completed from reference TRBV5-6 and TRBJ1-1, reads DAGVTQSPTHLIKTRGQQVTLRCSPKSGHDTVSWYQQALGQGPQFIFQYYEEEERQRGNFPDRFSGHQFPNYSSELNVNALLLGDSALYLCASSLGTIYEAFFGQGTRLTVV.

This chain connects TRBV19 to TRBJ2-5, with a tentative D call TRBD2 (6 bases). V lost 1 base, J lost 2 bases, and 11 bases lay in between. This CDR3 is built from 15 residues. The germline gives CDR1 LNHDA, CDR2 SQIVND (reference sequence). CDR3 DNA: TGTGCCAGTAGTATAGCGGCAGGGAGGCAAGAGACCCAGTACTTC. It is translated as CASSIAAGRQETQYF.